The T cell receptor beta chain under discussion was sequenced for a study of shared clonotypes between healthy human individuals. There are 11 residues in the CDR3. V was cut by 8 bases and J by 4 bases, with 9 bases left in between. CDR1 MDHEN and CDR2 SYDVKM come from the germline V gene. TCRdb's table, derived via immunoSEQ multiplex PCR, lists solely in-frame clones and lacks some. The repertoire holds 1,500,000 or so clones, with about 98.5% as singletons. Concerning this clone itself: Other DNA sequences in this specimen translate into the identical CDR3.

Sample: naive CD4+ T cells sorted from blood. As for subset: CD45RA+ positively selected. The sequence came from a man aged 25 to 40 in good health. The chain couples TRBV28 to TRBJ2-7; a weak D match, TRBD1 (6 bases). CDR3 DNA sequence: TGTGCCAGCGGGACAACTTACGAGCAGTACTTC. Translating it yields CASGTTYEQYF.